The T cell receptor beta chain described here comes from a study of blood T cell repertoires in COVID-19. Overall study context: Italy, Spain and the United States were the sources of the convalescent and acute COVID-19 samples. T cells, B-cell-depleted T cells, or PBMCs supplied cDNA or gDNA.

The length of the CDR3 is 20 residues. CDR1 is MNHEY and CDR2 is SVGEGT in the germline V gene. J was trimmed by 1 base and V by 0 bases; bases with no gene match: 15. Some clones are missing from TCRdb's copy, which holds only in-frame ones; the method was immunoSEQ multiplex PCR. Here the sample spans roughly 230,000 clones, roughly 90% being singletons. Followed over time, Seattle patients had been enrolled while infection was active. This sequence was found in a woman aged 60 to 75 with COVID-19, enrolled during active disease. The sequencing input was peripheral blood. J is TRBJ2-4 and V is TRBV6-2 or TRBV6-3, with 7 bases aligning to TRBD2. The CDR3 spells CASSYSSGRSTLRAKNIQYF. CDR3 bases: TGTGCCAGCAGTTACTCTAGCGGGCGATCCACCCTCAGGGCCAAAAACATTCAGTACTTC.